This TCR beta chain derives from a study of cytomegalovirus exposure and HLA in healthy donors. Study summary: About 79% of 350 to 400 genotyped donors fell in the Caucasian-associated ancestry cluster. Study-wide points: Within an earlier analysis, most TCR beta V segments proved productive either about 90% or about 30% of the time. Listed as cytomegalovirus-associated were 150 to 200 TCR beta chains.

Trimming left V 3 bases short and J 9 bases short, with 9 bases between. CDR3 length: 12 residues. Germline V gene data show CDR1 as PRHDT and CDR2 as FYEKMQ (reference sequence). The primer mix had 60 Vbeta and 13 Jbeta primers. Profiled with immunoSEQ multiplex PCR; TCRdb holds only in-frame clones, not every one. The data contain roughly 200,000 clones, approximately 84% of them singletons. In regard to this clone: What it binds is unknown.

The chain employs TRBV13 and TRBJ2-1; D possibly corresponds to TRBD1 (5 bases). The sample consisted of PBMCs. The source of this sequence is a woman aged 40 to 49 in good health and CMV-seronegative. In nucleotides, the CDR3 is TGTGCCAGCAGCTTGGGGCCCCGTGAGCAGTTCTTC. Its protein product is CASSLGPREQFF.